Shown below are 27 T cell receptor beta chains from a single sample sequenced in a study of neoadjuvant nivolumab and ipilimumab in lung cancer. Using immunoSEQ multiplex PCR, the repertoire was profiled, and TCRdb retains in-frame clones only, with some absent. The table includes some 50,000 clones, around 89% detected once. The sample here was blood, taken before neoadjuvant nivolumab, alone or with ipilimumab. Every receptor here comes from an adult with non-small cell lung cancer. Some clones in this sample may be carry-over from other donors' samples.

The chain uses TRBV7-8 and TRBJ1-1; maybe TRBD1 (5 bases). This CDR3 has 15 residues. CDR1 is SGHVS, CDR2 FQNEAQ, per germline. V was cut by 0 bases and J by 1 base, with 9 bases left in between. CDR3 amino acids: CASSLAPGGNTEAFF. DNA of the CDR3: TGTGCCAGCAGCTTAGCGCCGGGGGGGAACACTGAAGCTTTCTTT.

This CDR3 reads CASSRDSYGYTF. In DNA, the CDR3 is TGTGCCAGCAGCCGGGACAGCTATGGCTACACCTTC. The chain recombines TRBV7-9 with TRBJ1-2; 7 bases map to TRBD1. Germline loops: CDR1 SEHNR, CDR2 FQNEAQ (reference sequence). V lost 5 bases to trimming and J lost 4 bases; unmatched junction nucleotides: 1. The CDR3 has 12 amino acids.

The chain has TRBV19 and TRBJ2-3, with D unclear. CDR1 and CDR2 (germline): LNHDA, SQIVND (reference sequence). This CDR3 region has 15 residues. V lost 6 bases and J 1 base, leaving 14 bases between the germline ends. For the CDR3, the DNA is TGTGCCAGTAGCCCTCGGAGACAAGGCACAGATACGCAGTATTTT. Translated, it gives CASSPRRQGTDTQYF.

This chain uses TRBV14 with TRBJ2-7, with TRBD2 as a possible D gene (7 bases). With 0 bases removed from V and 3 bases from J, the gap between germline ends came to 18 bases. Looked up from germline, CDR1 is SGHDN and CDR2 is FVKESK. This CDR3 comprises 17 residues. The CDR3 DNA sequence: TGTGCCAGCAGCCAAGACGGGCTAGCGGTAGGGGGCTACGAGCAGTACTTC. Translation gives CASSQDGLAVGGYEQYF.

CDR3 sequence reads: CASSLGSYTGQYF. The CDR3, as DNA: TGCGCCAGCAGCTTGGGCTCTTATACGGGGCAGTACTTC. This chain joins TRBV5-1 and TRBJ2-7; D is undetermined. CDR1 and CDR2 from the germline V gene are SGHRS and YFSETQ. The CDR3 spans 13 residues. V was pared by 0 bases and J by 9 bases, with 13 bases between.

V and J are TRBV29-1 and TRBJ1-1, with no clear D. Per germline, CDR1 SQVTM and CDR2 ANQGSEA. The CDR3 spans 15 residues. Trimming left V 2 bases short and J 0 bases short, with 13 bases between. This CDR3 reads CSVESSHGMNTEAFF. DNA for the CDR3: TGCAGCGTTGAAAGCAGCCACGGCATGAACACTGAAGCTTTCTTT.

The chain carries TRBV10-1 and TRBJ1-1; 10 bases align to TRBD1. The germline V gene has CDR1 WNHNN and CDR2 SYGVQD (reference sequence). There are 15 residues in the CDR3. V lost 6 bases to trimming and J lost 3 bases; unmatched junction nucleotides: 7. CDR3 sequence (DNA): TGCGCCAGCAGCCAGACCGGGACAGGGGACACTGAAGCTTTCTTT. This gives the protein CASSQTGTGDTEAFF.

The chain is built from TRBV15 and TRBJ2-3; 8 positions agree with TRBD2. CDR3 length: 15 residues. Looked up from germline, CDR1 is LNHNV and CDR2 is YYDKDF (reference sequence). Trimming cost V 1 base and J 4 bases; bases outside gene matches: 4. The CDR3, as DNA: TGTGCCACCAGCAGAGGAACTAGCGGAGCAGATACGCAGTATTTT. Protein: CATSRGTSGADTQYF.

This chain links TRBV7-3 with TRBJ2-2; D is perhaps TRBD2 (5 bases). Germline values: CDR1 SGHTA, CDR2 FQGTGA. The CDR3 is 14 residues long. The V end lost 2 bases, the J end lost 2 bases, and 6 bases lay between the germline ends. The CDR3 here is CASSLPGNTGELFF. CDR3 sequence (DNA): TGTGCCAGCAGCTTACCGGGAAACACCGGGGAGCTGTTTTTT.

This rearrangement joins TRBV5-1 to TRBJ2-5, with 7 bases fitting TRBD1. The junction had 11 bases not matched to a gene; V was cut back by 7 bases and J by 5 bases. The CDR3 totals 14 residues. From germline, CDR1 is SGHRS and CDR2 YFSETQ. The CDR3 sequence is CASRVTGVVETQYF. CDR3 DNA sequence: TGCGCCAGCCGGGTAACAGGGGTTGTTGAGACCCAGTACTTC.

This chain links TRBV4-3 with TRBJ2-3, with 12 bases matching TRBD2. The length of the CDR3 is 17 residues. Germline trimming cut 2 bases from V and 5 bases from J; bases unmatched to any gene: 8. The germline V gene has CDR1 LGHNA and CDR2 YSLEER. CDR3 sequence: CASSQTLAGGPGDTQYF. The CDR3 region has the DNA TGCGCCAGCAGCCAAACCCTAGCGGGAGGGCCCGGAGATACGCAGTATTTT.

This sequence joins TRBV5-1 and TRBJ2-2, with 8 bases that match TRBD2. The CDR3 runs to 17 residues. CDR1 and CDR2 (germline): SGHRS, YFSETQ. V gave up 1 base and J gave up 1 base; unmatched junction bases: 6. CDR3 bases: TGCGCCAGCAGCTTGCTGGCTAGCGGGCAGAACACCGGGGAGCTGTTTTTT. Its translation: CASSLLASGQNTGELFF.

DNA of the CDR3: TGTGCCAGCAGTGAAAGCGGACCGAGGGGAGATACGCAGTATTTT. Translating gives CASSESGPRGDTQYF. V gene TRBV6-1 combines with J gene TRBJ2-3, with D perhaps TRBD1 or TRBD2 (5 bases each). V lost 2 bases, J lost 5 bases, and 14 bases lay in between. The CDR3 loop spans 15 amino acids. Germline CDR1 MNHNS, CDR2 SASEGT.

The rearrangement uses TRBV29-1 and TRBJ2-7; D remains unclear. The CDR3 is 12 amino acids. Germline loops: CDR1 SQVTM, CDR2 ANQGSEA. Trimming removed 7 bases at V and 2 bases at J, with 12 bases between. Here the CDR3 reads CSGGNIPYEQYF. CDR3 bases: TGCAGCGGCGGAAATATTCCCTACGAGCAGTACTTC.

The chain employs TRBV9 and TRBJ2-1, with 8 bases matching TRBD2. CDR3 size: 17 residues. Germline-derived CDR1 and CDR2 are SGDLS and YYNGEE. V lost 3 bases, J lost 8 bases, and 16 bases stayed unmatched. The CDR3 sequence: CASSAPPGLGPRDEQFF. The CDR3 nucleotides are TGTGCCAGCAGCGCTCCGCCGGGACTAGGCCCGCGGGATGAGCAGTTCTTC.

The J gene is TRBJ2-7, the V gene TRBV7-8; TRBD2 aligns across 7 bases. With V trimmed by 5 bases and J by 8 bases, 6 bases remained unmatched. The CDR3 totals 12 residues. The germline V gene has CDR1 SGHVS and CDR2 FQNEAQ. CDR3 amino acids: CASSTRGEQQYF. The CDR3 DNA sequence: TGTGCCAGCAGCACCCGGGGGGAACAGCAGTACTTC.

This sequence joins TRBV27 and TRBJ1-1; D might be TRBD1 (5 bases). This CDR3 comprises 11 residues. Deletions cut 6 bases from V and 6 bases from J, with 8 bases between. Germline loops: CDR1 MNHEY, CDR2 SMNVEV (reference sequence). The CDR3 reads CASSAGAEAFF. The DNA of the CDR3 is TGTGCCAGCAGCGCGGGGGCTGAAGCTTTCTTT.

The V gene is TRBV18, the J gene TRBJ1-1, with D maybe TRBD1 (5 bases). There are 14 residues in the CDR3. Per germline, CDR1 KGHSH and CDR2 LQKENI. With 3 bases removed from V and 4 bases from J, the gap between germline ends came to 12 bases. The CDR3, as DNA: TGTGCCAGCTCACCCTTCGGGGGATCCACTGAAGCTTTCTTT. This codes for CASSPFGGSTEAFF.

The chain has TRBV6-5 and TRBJ2-5; TRBD2 aligns across 7 bases. Trimming took 5 bases from V and 1 from J; bases not matched to a gene: 4. Germline-derived CDR1 and CDR2 are MNHEY and SVGAGI. The CDR3 has 14 residues. The CDR3 reads CASSRGVAQETQYF. For the CDR3, the DNA is TGTGCCAGCAGTCGGGGGGTGGCCCAAGAGACCCAGTACTTC.

This clone was counted a few times. This rearrangement joins TRBV6-1 to TRBJ2-2; a possible D gene is TRBD2 (6 bases). V dropped 10 bases and J dropped 5 bases, with 14 bases sitting between them. Germline V lookup: CDR1 MNHNS, CDR2 SASEGT. This CDR3 spans 13 amino acids. As DNA, the CDR3 is TGTGCCACCACCGGGACTTGGACCGGGGAGCTGTTTTTT. It codes for CATTGTWTGELFF.

The rearrangement links TRBV7-2 to TRBJ1-3; 9 positions agree with TRBD1. Germline V lookup: CDR1 SGHTA, CDR2 FQGNSA. V lost 5 bases to trimming and J lost 4 bases; unmatched junction nucleotides: 6. The CDR3 consists of 15 residues. CDR3 amino acids: CASSRDRVVGNTIYF. CDR3 DNA: TGTGCCAGCAGCCGGGACAGGGTGGTAGGAAACACCATATATTTT.

The chain employs TRBV7-3 and TRBJ2-3; 9 nucleotides match TRBD1. The CDR3 contains 15 residues. V shed 5 bases, J shed 2 bases, and the junction held 5 bases outside the gene matches. Germline assignment: CDR1 SGHTA and CDR2 FQGTGA. The CDR3 is CASSPGQGNTDTQYF. The CDR3 bases are TGTGCCAGCAGCCCGGGACAGGGAAACACAGATACGCAGTATTTT.

V gene TRBV6-5 combines with J gene TRBJ2-1; TRBD2 agrees at 11 bases. Losses at the gene ends were 5 bases for V and 4 bases for J; bases not matched to a gene: 4. Germline loops: CDR1 MNHEY, CDR2 SVGAGI. This CDR3 contains 15 residues. CDR3 sequence: CASSPTSGSYNEQFF. The CDR3, as DNA: TGTGCCAGCAGTCCTACTAGCGGGAGTTACAATGAGCAGTTCTTC.

The rearrangement links TRBV9 to TRBJ1-2; TRBD1 matches 9 bases. Germline loops: CDR1 SGDLS, CDR2 YYNGEE. The ends lost 6 bases at V and 6 bases at J; junction bases unmatched: 15. This CDR3 is built from 16 residues. The CDR3 nucleotides are TGTGCCAGCACCTTAGGACGGACAGGGGAGAGAGATGGCTACACCTTC. This sequence encodes CASTLGRTGERDGYTF.

The chain employs TRBV6-9 and TRBJ2-7; weak D call: TRBD2 (5 bases). Looked up from germline, CDR1 is MNHGY and CDR2 is SVAAGI. Deletions cut 3 bases from V and 0 bases from J, with 18 bases between. The CDR3 consists of 17 residues. CDR3 in amino acids: CASSYYLLATTSYEQYF. The CDR3 coding sequence is TGTGCCAGCAGTTACTATCTCCTAGCAACCACCTCCTACGAGCAGTACTTC.

The chain carries TRBV6-1 and TRBJ2-5; D unresolved. The CDR3 consists of 13 residues. Germline V CDR1 and CDR2: MNHNS, SASEGT. Trimming shortened V by 6 bases and J by 1 base, and 9 bases separated the two germline ends. The CDR3 sequence: CASRRRVQETQYF. Written as DNA, the CDR3 is TGTGCCAGCAGGCGGAGAGTCCAAGAGACCCAGTACTTC.

This chain connects TRBV6-5 to TRBJ2-7; 9 bases are shared with TRBD2. The CDR3 is made up of 13 amino acids. The J segment lost 4 bases and the V segment lost 8 bases, leaving 6 bases of the junction unmatched. From germline, CDR1 is MNHEY and CDR2 SVGAGI. CDR3 protein: CASRSSGDYEQYF. In DNA form, the CDR3 reads TGTGCCAGCCGGTCTAGCGGGGATTACGAGCAGTACTTC.